A selection of T cell receptor beta chains follows, all from one sample in a study of cytomegalovirus exposure and HLA in healthy donors. The protocol was immunoSEQ multiplex PCR, while the TCRdb copy is restricted to in-frame clones and leaves out a portion. The table records about 120,000 clones, about 80% of them present only once. The specimen was PBMCs. These receptors all come from a man between 18 and 29 years old in good health and CMV-seronegative. CDR3s include the opening cysteine and the closing phenylalanine or tryptophan. D genes are given only for firm matches. Where a row states a size, it is once, few, many or the class of an expanded clone; other rows omit it.

J gene: TRBJ2-7
clone size: few
D gene: NA
V gene: TRBV6-5
CDR3 DNA: TGTGCCAGCAGTCTGAGGGAGGAGCAGTACTTC
CDR3 protein: CASSLREEQYF

J gene: TRBJ2-3
clone size: NA
D gene: NA
V gene: TRBV29-1
CDR3 DNA: TGCAGCGTGACAGGCAGCACAGATACGCAGTATTTT
CDR3 protein: CSVTGSTDTQYF

J gene: TRBJ2-7
clone size: NA
D gene: TRBD2
V gene: TRBV25-1
CDR3 DNA: TGTGCCAGCAGTGAAACCAGCGGGGCAGCCTACGAGCAGTACTTC
CDR3 protein: CASSETSGAAYEQYF

J gene: TRBJ2-1
clone size: NA
D gene: NA
V gene: TRBV15
CDR3 DNA: TGTGCCATCAGCAGGGCAGGGGCCCTACGCGGTGAGCAGTTCTTC
CDR3 protein: CAISRAGALRGEQFF

J gene: TRBJ1-1
clone size: NA
D gene: NA
V gene: TRBV7-9
CDR3 DNA: TGTGCCAGCAGCTTAAATGGAGGCGACGGCGCTTTCTTT
CDR3 protein: CASSLNGGDGAFF

J gene: TRBJ1-2
clone size: once
D gene: NA
V gene: TRBV6-5
CDR3 DNA: TGTGCCAGTAGGGGGGGTAACTATGGCTACACCTTC
CDR3 protein: CASRGGNYGYTF

J gene: TRBJ2-6
clone size: NA
D gene: TRBD2
V gene: TRBV2
CDR3 DNA: TGTGCCAGCTTCGGAGCGGGGGGGCCGGGCGGGGCCAACGTCCTGACTTTC
CDR3 protein: CASFGAGGPGGANVLTF

J gene: TRBJ2-5
clone size: NA
D gene: TRBD2
V gene: TRBV25-1
CDR3 DNA: TGTGCCAGCAGTGAACTAAGAGCGGGGGGTCAAGAGACCCAGTACTTC
CDR3 protein: CASSELRAGGQETQYF

J gene: TRBJ2-5
clone size: NA
D gene: NA
V gene: TRBV6-5
CDR3 DNA: TGTGCCAGCAGTTTGTCGACAGCCCTATCGGGGACCCAGTACTTC
CDR3 protein: CASSLSTALSGTQYF

J gene: TRBJ2-7
clone size: NA
D gene: NA
V gene: TRBV29-1
CDR3 DNA: TGCAGCGTTGACAGGGGATTCGAGCAGTACTTC
CDR3 protein: CSVDRGFEQYF

J gene: TRBJ1-1
clone size: NA
D gene: NA
V gene: TRBV7-6
CDR3 DNA: TGTGCCAGCAGCCAAACCGGGGACACTGAAGCTTTCTTT
CDR3 protein: CASSQTGDTEAFF

J gene: TRBJ2-3
clone size: NA
D gene: NA
V gene: TRBV7-3
CDR3 DNA: TGTGCCAGCAGCTTAAGGTCCAGTCCAGATACGCAGTATTTT
CDR3 protein: CASSLRSSPDTQYF

J gene: TRBJ2-1
clone size: NA
D gene: TRBD1
V gene: TRBV5-1
CDR3 DNA: TGCGCCAGCAGTCCGGGACAGGGGCACAATGAGCAGTTCTTC
CDR3 protein: CASSPGQGHNEQFF

J gene: TRBJ1-2
clone size: once
D gene: TRBD1
V gene: TRBV7-2
CDR3 DNA: TGTGCCAGCAGCTTAGTAGCAGGGGGTTTCTATGGCTACACCTTC
CDR3 protein: CASSLVAGGFYGYTF

J gene: TRBJ1-1
clone size: NA
D gene: NA
V gene: TRBV7-2
CDR3 DNA: TGTGCCAGCACGCCACAGGGTGAGGGAACTGAAGCTTTCTTT
CDR3 protein: CASTPQGEGTEAFF

J gene: TRBJ1-2
clone size: once
D gene: NA
V gene: TRBV9
CDR3 DNA: TGTGCCAGCTCGACCGCCCAGGGGCGTGGCTACACCTTC
CDR3 protein: CASSTAQGRGYTF

J gene: TRBJ1-1
clone size: NA
D gene: NA
V gene: TRBV5-3
CDR3 DNA: TGTGCCAGAAGCCGATTGGGACCCAGGGGAACTGAAGCTTTCTTT
CDR3 protein: CARSRLGPRGTEAFF

J gene: TRBJ2-2
clone size: NA
D gene: TRBD2
V gene: TRBV5-1
CDR3 DNA: TGCGCCAGCAGATTTACGACTAGCTCCGGGGAGCTGTTTTTT
CDR3 protein: CASRFTTSSGELFF

J gene: TRBJ1-1
clone size: NA
D gene: NA
V gene: TRBV7-9
CDR3 DNA: TGTGCCAGCAGCCCGATTCGGGCAGGGCCCAACACTGAAGCTTTCTTT
CDR3 protein: CASSPIRAGPNTEAFF

J gene: TRBJ2-1
clone size: NA
D gene: TRBD1
V gene: TRBV2
CDR3 DNA: TGTGCCAGCCGAAAGAATCAGGGGCGACAGGGGGGGCTGCAGTTCTTC
CDR3 protein: CASRKNQGRQGGLQFF

J gene: TRBJ1-2
clone size: NA
D gene: NA
V gene: TRBV9
CDR3 DNA: TGTGCCAGCAGCGTACAGGGGAGCTATGGCTACACCTTC
CDR3 protein: CASSVQGSYGYTF

J gene: TRBJ1-1
clone size: NA
D gene: NA
V gene: TRBV5-6
CDR3 DNA: TGTGCCAGCAGCTTGGGGTCAGGGAACACTGAAGCTTTCTTT
CDR3 protein: CASSLGSGNTEAFF

J gene: TRBJ1-2
clone size: NA
D gene: NA
V gene: TRBV10-2
CDR3 DNA: TGCGCCAGCAGTGAAACATCTAACTATGGCTACACCTTC
CDR3 protein: CASSETSNYGYTF

J gene: TRBJ2-7
clone size: few
D gene: NA
V gene: TRBV11-2
CDR3 DNA: TGTGCCAGCAGCTTAGCGCACGGGGGGCTAAGCTCCTACGAGCAGTACTTC
CDR3 protein: CASSLAHGGLSSYEQYF

J gene: TRBJ2-3
clone size: NA
D gene: NA
V gene: TRBV7-2
CDR3 DNA: TGTGCCAGCAGCTCTACAGTATCGCAGACCGCAGATACGCAGTATTTT
CDR3 protein: CASSSTVSQTADTQYF

J gene: TRBJ1-4
clone size: NA
D gene: TRBD1
V gene: TRBV5-6
CDR3 DNA: TGTGCCAGCAGCTTGGGGGACAGGGGTATCTTTGGAGAAAAACTGTTTTTT
CDR3 protein: CASSLGDRGIFGEKLFF

J gene: TRBJ2-1
clone size: few
D gene: TRBD2
V gene: TRBV4-2
CDR3 DNA: TGTGCCAGCAGCCAGTCGTGGGGGACTAGCGGGGGGGAGGAGAATGAGCAGTTCTTC
CDR3 protein: CASSQSWGTSGGEENEQFF

J gene: TRBJ1-3
clone size: NA
D gene: NA
V gene: TRBV5-1
CDR3 DNA: TGCGCCAGCAGCTTGGAACCGGCAGGGACTGGAAACACCATATATTTT
CDR3 protein: CASSLEPAGTGNTIYF

J gene: TRBJ2-2
clone size: NA
D gene: NA
V gene: TRBV7-2
CDR3 DNA: TGTGCCAGCAGCCGATCTGCAGCGGCGAACACCGGGGAGCTGTTTTTT
CDR3 protein: CASSRSAAANTGELFF